This T cell receptor (beta chain) was captured in a study of CD8 T cells in Susac syndrome. This CDR3 comprises 14 residues. Germline V CDR1 and CDR2: MDHEN, SYDVKM. V shed 5 bases and J 8 bases; nucleotides not matched to a gene: 10. Reverse transcription of roughly 0.45 to 1 ug RNA used random hexamers. The immunoSEQ assay covered 54 Vbeta and 13 Jbeta segments for CDR3. TCRdb recomputed calls from the immunoSEQ multiplex PCR reads with MiXCR, one row per CDR3 protein. The sample records approximately 300,000 distinct CDR3 sequences, approximately 90% being singletons. CD8+ and CD4+ blood T cells underwent TCR beta sequencing. The patients serving as multiple sclerosis controls were treatment-naive. They had stable or active relapsing-remitting disease and fulfilled revised McDonald criteria. Negative isolation was used for CD8+ and CD4+ T cells and FACS enrichment for TEMRA cells.

The chain carries TRBV28 and TRBJ2-3; 7 bases align to TRBD1. This TCR was sampled from a human donor with multiple sclerosis. The sequenced material came from CD8+ T cells from PBMCs. CDR3 nucleotides: TGTGCCAGCAGTCCCCCGGGACAGTCCTCTACGCAGTATTTT. Amino acid sequence: CASSPPGQSSTQYF. Full variable domain (rest looked up from reference TRBV28 and TRBJ2-3): DVKVTQSSRYLVKRTGEKVFLECVQDMDHENMFWYRQDPGLGLRLIYFSYDVKMKEKGDIPEGYSVSREKKERFSLILESASTNQTSMYLCASSPPGQSSTQYFGPGTRLTVL.